The 12 T cell receptor beta chains presented below share a single source sample, sequenced in a study of T cells after yellow fever vaccination. TCRdb re-analysed the 5' RACE reads in MiXCR, keeping a single row per CDR3 protein. Of some 23,000 distinct CDR3 sequences in the sample, less than 3.5% were seen once. The sample in question was PBMCs, either bulk or a sorted T-cell subset (CD4+, CD8+, memory, or dextramer-sorted; not recorded which), obtained 35 to 50 days after the first yellow fever vaccination. The receptors come from a man between 18 and 35 years old who received the YFV17D yellow fever vaccine.

This clonotype showed up many times. The V and J genes are TRBV6-5 and TRBJ1-1; TRBD1 aligns across 7 bases. With 0 bases clipped from V and 4 bases from J, the junction kept 8 bases outside the gene matches. Germline CDR1 and CDR2: MNHEY and SVGAGI. The CDR3 spans 16 residues. The CDR3 region has the DNA TGTGCCAGCAGTTACTCAAGGGCAGGGGGTGCCACTGAAGCTTTCTTT. It specifies CASSYSRAGGATEAFF.

This clonotype has ten or more counts. The chain is built from TRBV12-3 or TRBV12-4 and TRBJ2-1; D possibly corresponds to TRBD2 (6 bases). The V end was cut by 6 bases, the J end by 7 bases, with 25 bases between. This CDR3 has 17 residues. The CDR3 DNA reads TGTGCCAGCAGCCGGCCCGGGACTGCTGAGGGGAATAATGAGCAGTTCTTC. Protein product: CASSRPGTAEGNNEQFF.

This clonotype was recorded at least ten times. V and J are TRBV7-2 and TRBJ2-1, with unresolved D. CDR3 length: 14 residues. V lost 4 bases and J lost 10, with 17 bases in between. CDR1 and CDR2 from the germline V gene are SGHTA and FQGNSA. The CDR3 reads CASSSGLANREQFF. The CDR3 nucleotides read TGTGCCAGCAGCTCCGGGCTGGCAAATCGGGAGCAGTTCTTC.

This clonotype was recorded at least ten times. The chain has TRBV5-5 and TRBJ2-5; either TRBD1 or TRBD2 may fit D (5 bases each). This CDR3 region has 16 residues. Germline CDR1 reads SGHKS; CDR2 reads YYEKEE (reference sequence). V was pared by 1 base and J by 0 bases, with 13 bases between. The CDR3 DNA reads TGTGCCAGCAGCTTGCAGATACCGGGACACCAAGAGACCCAGTACTTC. Amino acid sequence: CASSLQIPGHQETQYF.

This clonotype appeared many times. This rearrangement joins TRBV20-1 to TRBJ2-3, with D unclear. CDR3 length: 15 residues. Per germline, CDR1 DFQATT and CDR2 SNEGSKA (reference sequence). Between the trimmed V and J ends, which lost 0 bases and 0 bases, there was a span of 10 bases. CDR3: CSARDPRTSTDTQYF. As DNA, the CDR3 is TGCAGTGCTAGAGATCCGCGAACTAGCACAGATACGCAGTATTTT.

This clonotype was detected ten times or more. CDR3 sequence: CASSLLAGGPTDTQYF. CDR3 in DNA: TGTGCCAGCAGCTTACTAGCGGGGGGACCCACAGATACGCAGTATTTT. V and J are TRBV7-2 and TRBJ2-3, with 11 bases identical to TRBD2. CDR3 length: 16 amino acids. V dropped 2 bases and J dropped 2; count of bases not matched to a gene: 3. The germline V gene has CDR1 SGHTA and CDR2 FQGNSA.

This clonotype was seen many times. The chain has TRBV19 and TRBJ1-5; 11 bases are shared with TRBD1. V was pared by 7 bases and J by 5 bases, with 4 bases of the junction left unmatched. Germline loops: CDR1 LNHDA, CDR2 SQIVND (reference sequence). The CDR3 extends over 14 amino acids. The CDR3 reads CASTPGQGDQPQHF. As DNA, the CDR3 is TGTGCCAGTACCCCGGGACAGGGGGATCAGCCCCAGCATTTT.

This clonotype was observed at least ten times. The chain employs TRBV7-2 and TRBJ1-6; D is uncertain. V shed 3 bases and J shed 0 bases, with 12 bases lying between them. This CDR3 region has 17 residues. CDR1 is SGHTA, CDR2 FQGNSA, per germline. In nucleotides, the CDR3 is TGTGCCAGCAGCTTCCTCCTAGCGAGCTCCTATAATTCACCCCTCCACTTT. This encodes CASSFLLASSYNSPLHF.

This clonotype was counted many times. The chain combines TRBV7-9 with TRBJ2-1, with D possibly called TRBD1 or TRBD2 (6 bases each). V lost 5 bases and J 13 bases, leaving 12 bases between the germline ends. Germline CDR1 SEHNR, CDR2 FQNEAQ (reference sequence). The CDR3 sequence is 11 residues long. CDR3 sequence: CASSPGGGQFF. The CDR3 DNA follows: TGTGCCAGCAGCCCCGGAGGGGGACAGTTCTTC.

This chain connects TRBV27 to TRBJ2-2; 9 bases line up with TRBD2. Germline V gene lookup returns CDR1 MNHEY and CDR2 SMNVEV (reference sequence). This CDR3 region has 16 residues. J lost 6 bases, V lost 6 bases, and 11 bases had no gene match. The CDR3 DNA is TGTGCCAGCAGCCGATGGGGCGGGGGGGCTTCCGGGGAGCTGTTTTTT. This gives the protein CASSRWGGGASGELFF.

This clonotype was recorded many times. The chain combines TRBV18 with TRBJ2-7, with 10 bases aligning to TRBD1. The V segment lost 6 bases and the J segment 4 bases; nucleotides outside the gene matches: 6. This CDR3 has 14 residues. From germline, CDR1 is KGHSH and CDR2 LQKENI. The chain's CDR3 is CASSTGTGEYEQYF. CDR3 DNA sequence: TGTGCCAGCTCGACCGGGACAGGGGAGTACGAGCAGTACTTC.

This clonotype has ten or more counts. The rearrangement uses TRBV18 and TRBJ1-1; tentative D call: TRBD1 (6 bases). The CDR3 loop spans 14 amino acids. Germline V gene lookup returns CDR1 KGHSH and CDR2 LQKENI. The V end lost 6 bases, the J end lost 5 bases, and 16 bases lay between the germline ends. The CDR3 DNA follows: TGTGCCAGCTCCCCGGGGGGGGCTTGGACTGAAGCTTTCTTT. It specifies CASSPGGAWTEAFF.